This record concerns one T cell receptor (beta chain) sequence. How the authors handled the data: Scientists estimated how many nucleated cells there were by amplifying reference gene primers. Method: immunoSEQ multiplex PCR; TCRdb's copy keeps in-frame clones and lacks some. V and J calls and clone size are those listed in that table; D and trimming were worked out from the DNA. The sample lists hundreds of thousands of clones, roughly 89% seen once, with approximately 16% in the top ten. The data belong to a study of blood T cell repertoires in COVID-19. About the study: T cells, B-cell-depleted T cells, or PBMCs provided the cDNA or gDNA that served as material.

With V trimmed by 5 bases and J by 5 bases, 2 bases remained unmatched. This CDR3 has 13 residues. Participants' reported clinical history set cohort assignment. All exposed participants met a person with COVID-19 within 2 weeks before entering the study. The source of this sequence is a man aged 30 to 45 who had been exposed to COVID-19. V usage is TRBV12-3 or TRBV12-4 and J usage is TRBJ1-5; TRBD1 aligns across 8 bases. The sequencing sample was made of PBMCs or T cells enriched from blood (not recorded which). This chain's CDR3 is CASSQTGDQPQHF. The CDR3 nucleotides read TGTGCCAGCAGTCAGACAGGGGATCAGCCCCAGCATTTT.